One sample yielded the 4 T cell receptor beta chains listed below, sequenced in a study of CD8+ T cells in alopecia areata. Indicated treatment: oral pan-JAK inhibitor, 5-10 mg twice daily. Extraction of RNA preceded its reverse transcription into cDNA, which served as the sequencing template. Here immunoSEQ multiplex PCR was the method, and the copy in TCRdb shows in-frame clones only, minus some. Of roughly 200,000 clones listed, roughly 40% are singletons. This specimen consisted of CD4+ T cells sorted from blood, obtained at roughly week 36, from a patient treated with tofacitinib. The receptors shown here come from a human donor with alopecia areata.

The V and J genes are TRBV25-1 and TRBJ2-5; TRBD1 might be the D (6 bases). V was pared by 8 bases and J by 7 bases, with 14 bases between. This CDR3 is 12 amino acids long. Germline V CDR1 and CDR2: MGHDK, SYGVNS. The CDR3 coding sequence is TGTGCCAGCGTAGGGGGACGCCTGACCCAGTACTTC. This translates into CASVGGRLTQYF.

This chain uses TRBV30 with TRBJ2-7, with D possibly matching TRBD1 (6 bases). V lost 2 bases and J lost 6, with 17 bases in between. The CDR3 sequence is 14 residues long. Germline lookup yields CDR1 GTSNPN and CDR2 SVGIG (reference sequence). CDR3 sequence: CAWSKNRDRSEQYF. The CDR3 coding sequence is TGTGCCTGGAGTAAGAACAGGGATCGGAGCGAGCAGTACTTC.

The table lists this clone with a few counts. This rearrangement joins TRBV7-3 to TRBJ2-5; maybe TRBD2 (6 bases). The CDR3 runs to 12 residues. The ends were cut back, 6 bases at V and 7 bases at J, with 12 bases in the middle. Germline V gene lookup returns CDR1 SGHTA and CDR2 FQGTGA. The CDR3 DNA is TGTGCCAGCAGAAGGGACTCCTCGACCCAGTACTTC. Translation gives CASRRDSSTQYF.

The CDR3 sequence is CASSSRAVETQYF. The CDR3 DNA sequence: TGTGCCAGCAGTTCTAGGGCCGTGGAGACCCAGTACTTC. J is TRBJ2-5 and V is TRBV28; D not certain. The CDR3 runs to 13 residues. V dropped 4 bases and J dropped 5 bases, with 11 bases sitting between them. CDR1 and CDR2 (germline): MDHEN, SYDVKM.